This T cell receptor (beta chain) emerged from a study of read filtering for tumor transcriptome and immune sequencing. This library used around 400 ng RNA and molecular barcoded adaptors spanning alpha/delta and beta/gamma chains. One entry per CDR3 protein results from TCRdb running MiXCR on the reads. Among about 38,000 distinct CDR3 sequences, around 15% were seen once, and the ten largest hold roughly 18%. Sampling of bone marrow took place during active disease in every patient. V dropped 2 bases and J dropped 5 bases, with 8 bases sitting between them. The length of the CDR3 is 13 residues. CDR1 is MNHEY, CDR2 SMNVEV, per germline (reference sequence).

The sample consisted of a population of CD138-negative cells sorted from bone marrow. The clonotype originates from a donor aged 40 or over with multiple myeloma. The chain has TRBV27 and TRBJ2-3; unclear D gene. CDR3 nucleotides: TGTGCCAGCAGTTTAGGGCCGGGAGATACGCAGTATTTT. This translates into CASSLGPGDTQYF.